Reported below is one T cell receptor beta chain. Its antigen is unidentified. This sample is part of a study of CD8+ T cells in alopecia areata. Whole-study results and caveats: Scalp clonality and expanded CD8+ clones among the top 100 showed significant decreases with tofacitinib. Researchers reported that TCR sharing among patients proved less clear than in mice, possibly HLA-linked. Persistence during tofacitinib was seen for many expanded lesional clones in scalp and blood.

The germline V gene has CDR1 SGHDT and CDR2 YYEEEE. The CDR3 contains 15 residues. V lost 4 bases, J lost 5 bases, and 15 bases lay in between. Treatment defined: oral pan-JAK inhibitor, 5-10 mg twice daily. Sorting separated CD4+ and CD8+ T cells out of PBMCs. cDNA serving as the sequencing template came from extracted, reverse transcribed RNA. Sequencing was performed with immunoSEQ multiplex PCR; in TCRdb, only in-frame clones are kept and a portion is missing. The sample lists some 99,000 clones, roughly two thirds seen once, with about 16% in the top ten. The J gene is TRBJ1-4, the V gene TRBV5-6; the D gene is possibly TRBD1 (5 bases). This receptor was identified in a human donor with alopecia areata. The sample in question was CD8+ T cells sorted from blood, obtained at week 4, from a patient treated with tofacitinib. In DNA, the CDR3 is TGTGCCAGCAGCCCCAGGGTGTGGTCCAATGAAAAACTGTTTTTT. Translation: CASSPRVWSNEKLFF.